These 8 T cell receptor beta chains were all obtained from the same sample, sequenced in a study of cytomegalovirus exposure and HLA in healthy donors. PCR involved 60 Vbeta and 13 Jbeta primers. Method: immunoSEQ multiplex PCR; TCRdb's copy keeps in-frame clones and lacks some. Here the sample spans roughly 120,000 clones, over 60% being singletons. The sample comprised PBMCs. The receptors were sampled from a human donor in good health.

The V and J genes are TRBV12-5 and TRBJ1-1; D is undetermined. V lost 4 bases and J 4 bases, leaving 7 bases between the germline ends. Germline values: CDR1 LGHNT, CDR2 FRNRAP. The CDR3 runs to 12 residues. The CDR3 nucleotides read TGTGCTAGTGGTTACGGGGTCACTGAAGCTTTCTTT. Amino acids: CASGYGVTEAFF.

CDR3 in DNA: TGTGCCAGCAGCGTATCGGGTTTAGAAGAGACCCAGTACTTC. Amino acid sequence: CASSVSGLEETQYF. The V gene is TRBV9, the J gene TRBJ2-5, with D unclear. CDR1 and CDR2 from the germline V gene are SGDLS and YYNGEE. V shed 1 base and J shed 3 bases, with 10 bases lying between them. The CDR3 has 14 amino acids.

The rearrangement uses TRBV10-3 and TRBJ2-5, with D tentatively TRBD1 (5 bases). The J call is uncertain, as TRBJ2-7 better fits the DNA end. This CDR3 contains 12 residues. In germline, CDR1 is ENHRY, CDR2 SYGVKD. The CDR3 DNA is TGTGGGGCAGGGCTAACCGAGTACGAGCAGTACTTC. Its translation is CGAGLTEYEQYF.

The chain is built from TRBV5-1 and TRBJ2-7; TRBD1 agrees at 8 bases. The ends lost 0 bases at V and 1 base at J; junction bases unmatched: 3. The CDR3 is 15 amino acids. Germline CDR1 and CDR2: SGHRS and YFSETQ. The CDR3 here is CASSLEQGASYEQYF. For the CDR3, the DNA is TGCGCCAGCAGCTTGGAGCAGGGGGCTTCCTACGAGCAGTACTTC.

A single count supports this clone. The chain combines TRBV5-4 with TRBJ2-3; D is possibly TRBD2 (6 bases). Germline lookup yields CDR1 SGHNT and CDR2 YYREEE (reference sequence). The CDR3 covers 16 residues. Trimming removed 5 bases at V and 0 bases at J, with 16 bases between. CDR3 protein: CASRGAGSSSTDTQYF. CDR3 DNA: TGTGCCAGCAGGGGAGCGGGTTCCTCTAGCACAGATACGCAGTATTTT.

In its sample, this clone was seen a few times. The chain carries TRBV5-8 and TRBJ2-7; possible D gene TRBD2, 6 bases. V was clipped by 6 bases and J by 2 bases, with 15 bases between them. Germline V CDR1 and CDR2: SGHTS, YDEGEE. The CDR3 loop spans 14 amino acids. The CDR3 loop reads CASTSGVSTYEQYF. DNA of the CDR3: TGTGCCAGCACCTCGGGGGTCAGCACCTACGAGCAGTACTTC.

This clone has only one observation. The genes are TRBV4-2 and TRBJ2-2, with D possibly matching TRBD1 (5 bases). CDR3 length equals 16 residues. V gave up 0 bases and J gave up 4 bases, with 12 bases separating them. Germline lookup yields CDR1 LGHNA and CDR2 YNFKEQ. The CDR3 region has the DNA TGTGCCAGCAGCCAAGAGCAGGGATTGGTCACCGGGGAGCTGTTTTTT. Protein product: CASSQEQGLVTGELFF.

V gene TRBV10-3 combines with J gene TRBJ1-2, with D tentatively TRBD1 (5 bases). The ends were cut back, 6 bases at V and 0 bases at J, with 8 bases in the middle. Germline V gene data show CDR1 as ENHRY and CDR2 as SYGVKD. The CDR3 is 13 residues long. The CDR3 is CAIRQDPNYGYTF. CDR3 bases: TGTGCCATCAGACAGGATCCTAACTATGGCTACACCTTC.